This T cell receptor beta chain was sequenced for a study of shared clonotypes between healthy human individuals. Germline CDR1 SGHRS, CDR2 YFSETQ. Between the trimmed V and J ends, which lost 0 bases and 3 bases, there was a span of 7 bases. CDR3 length: 13 amino acids. Naive CD8 cells were CD45RO-negative, positively selected for CCR7, excluding terminally differentiated effector memory CD45RA+ cells. In this sample, this clone turned up once. This table comes from immunoSEQ multiplex PCR, and its TCRdb copy is limited to in-frame clones, with some not included. The table has some 580,000 clones, 98% seen once; the top ten hold less than 0.35%.

The chain has TRBV5-1 and TRBJ2-7; D remains ambiguous. The receptor's source is a man aged 30 to 39 in good health. The material sequenced was naive CD8+ T cells sorted from blood. Here the CDR3 reads CASSLDFIYEQYF. The CDR3 nucleotides read TGCGCCAGCAGCTTGGACTTCATCTACGAGCAGTACTTC.